These 9 T cell receptor beta chains came from one sample sequenced in a study of blood T cell repertoires in COVID-19 (dated by TCRdb to about 2020). To prepare the library, the immunoSEQ multiplex PCR assay was applied. TCRdb took over this immuneACCESS table, retaining in-frame rearrangements with V and J assigned. Such tables are incomplete; in checked studies, under half of the missing clones stem from an unresolved V gene, and the remainder is unexplained. The sample table shows about 190,000 clones, and around 84% are seen once. The ten largest clones take up roughly 20% of the sample. The sequenced material came from peripheral blood. Receptors were obtained from a human donor in a cohort sampled during active COVID-19.

The chain combines TRBV21-1 with TRBJ1-1. TRBV21-1 is annotated as a pseudogene. CDR3 length: 14 amino acids. CDR3 region: CAPREGSRYTEAFF. CDR3 nucleotides: TGTGCCCCCAGGGAGGGGAGTAGGTACACTGAAGCTTTCTTT.

The gene calls are TRBV18 and TRBJ2-1, with D maybe TRBD2 (6 bases). The CDR3 totals 15 residues. V dropped 3 bases and J dropped 7 bases, with 16 bases sitting between them. The germline V gene has CDR1 KGHSH and CDR2 LQKENI. CDR3 coding DNA: TGTGCCAGCTCACCCTTAAGCGGAGGGGCGAATGAGCAGTTCTTC. Its translation: CASSPLSGGANEQFF.

This rearrangement joins TRBV10-1 to TRBJ2-4; D may be TRBD1 (5 bases). Trimming removed 0 bases from V and 6 bases from J, with 9 bases in between. The CDR3 is 14 residues long. CDR1 and CDR2 from the germline V gene are WNHNN and SYGVQD (reference sequence). The CDR3 sequence: CASSESPGSNIQYF. DNA for the CDR3: TGCGCCAGCAGTGAGTCGCCAGGGTCAAACATTCAGTACTTC.

The chain recombines TRBV19 with TRBJ2-5; 8 nucleotides match TRBD2. Trimming took 7 bases from V and 4 from J; bases not matched to a gene: 5. Germline V gene lookup returns CDR1 LNHDA and CDR2 SQIVND (reference sequence). This CDR3 contains 13 residues. CDR3 nucleotide sequence: TGTGCCAGTAATACGGGAGGGCGAGAGACCCAGTACTTC. It encodes CASNTGGRETQYF.

The sample holds a few counts of this clone. The genes are TRBV7-9 and TRBJ1-1; D might be TRBD1 (6 bases). Trimming stripped 1 base from V and 6 bases from J, with 12 bases between. This CDR3 comprises 14 residues. The germline CDR1 and CDR2 sequences are SEHNR and FQNEAQ (reference sequence). The CDR3 DNA reads TGTGCCAGCAGCTTAGTGGCGGCAGGGGCTGAAGCTTTCTTT. Residues: CASSLVAAGAEAFF.

The chain links TRBV2 to TRBJ2-7, with TRBD1 matching over 7 bases. J lost 5 bases, V lost 7 bases, and 11 bases had no gene match. This CDR3 spans 14 amino acids. Looked up from germline, CDR1 is SNHLY and CDR2 is FYNNEI. The CDR3 region is CASTRQGTKDEQYF. DNA for the CDR3: TGTGCCAGCACGAGACAGGGTACGAAGGACGAGCAGTACTTC.

The rearrangement joins TRBV5-1 to TRBJ2-7; 8 bases line up with TRBD1. The V segment lost 4 bases and the J segment 2 bases; nucleotides outside the gene matches: 17. Germline values: CDR1 SGHRS, CDR2 YFSETQ. CDR3 size: 18 residues. CDR3 DNA sequence: TGCGCCAGCAGCCAATCAACCAAGGGACAGGTCCCTACCTACGAGCAGTACTTC. Its translation is CASSQSTKGQVPTYEQYF.

The chain uses TRBV10-3 and TRBJ1-2; 9 bases are a match to TRBD1. The V segment lost 2 bases and the J segment 6 bases; nucleotides outside the gene matches: 7. This CDR3 is built from 15 residues. Germline V gives CDR1 ENHRY, CDR2 SYGVKD. CDR3 nucleotide sequence: TGTGCCATCAGTGAGGATAACAGGGGGCGGAATGGCTACACCTTC. Translated: CAISEDNRGRNGYTF.

This rearrangement joins TRBV24-1 to TRBJ2-5; D may be TRBD1 (5 bases). Germline V gene sequence: CDR1 KGHDR, CDR2 SFDVKD. The CDR3 is made up of 14 amino acids. Trimming stripped 5 bases from V and 2 bases from J, with 11 bases between. CDR3 protein: CATSGGAAQETQYF. CDR3 bases: TGTGCCACCAGTGGTGGGGCAGCACAAGAGACCCAGTACTTC.